This passage covers 21 T cell receptor beta chains from one sample sequenced in a study of T cells in Graves' hyperthyroidism and ophthalmopathy. Researchers amplified the TCR beta CDR3 regions from RNA transcripts. During a first-round RT-PCR of the TCR CDR3, the HTBI primer set was used. TCRdb analysed the multiplex PCR reads with MiXCR anew, one entry per CDR3 protein. The table has about 700,000 distinct CDR3 sequences, 14% seen once. The sequenced material came from blood. The receptors shown here come from a woman aged 18-29 years with Graves' hyperthyroidism.

A remark on this clonotype: Its ends do not fully match the called genes, so a read error is possible. The chain has TRBV27 and TRBJ1-1, with TRBD1 matching 8 bases. Germline loops: CDR1 MNHEY, CDR2 SMNVEV (reference sequence). The CDR3 has 13 amino acids. As DNA, the CDR3 is TGTGCCAGCAGTCCAGCGTTAGACAGGGGCCGGCTCTTT. Residues: CASSPALDRGRLF.

The genes are TRBV28 and TRBJ2-1; possibly TRBD2 for D (5 bases). V was shortened by 3 bases and J by 8 bases, with 11 bases between the two germline ends. The CDR3 has 13 amino acids. From germline, CDR1 is MDHEN and CDR2 SYDVKM. The CDR3, as DNA: TGTGCCAGCAGTTTCGGGAACTCAGATGAGCAGTTCTTC. Its translation: CASSFGNSDEQFF.

This clonotype came up many times. The chain recombines TRBV30 with TRBJ2-7, with TRBD2 identical over 7 bases. Trimming took 8 bases from V and 3 from J; bases not matched to a gene: 16. CDR1 GTSNPN and CDR2 SVGIG come from the germline V gene (reference sequence). The CDR3 has 15 amino acids. The chain's CDR3 is CAGTSVAGLNYEQYF. The CDR3 DNA reads TGTGCCGGAACCTCGGTGGCGGGACTAAACTACGAGCAGTACTTC.

This clonotype was detected ten times or more. The J gene is TRBJ2-5, the V gene TRBV15, with 13 bases fitting TRBD2. The CDR3 has 15 residues. With V trimmed by 5 bases and J by 11 bases, 11 bases remained unmatched. The germline V gene encodes CDR1 LNHNV and CDR2 YYDKDF (reference sequence). The CDR3 DNA is TGTGCCACCAGCGCTGGACTAGCGGGAGAAGCCACACAGTACTTC. Translating gives CATSAGLAGEATQYF.

This chain connects TRBV6-2 or TRBV6-3 to TRBJ1-6, with unresolved D. The CDR3 consists of 17 residues. Germline CDR1 and CDR2: MNHEY and SVGEGT. Deletions cut 0 bases from V and 0 bases from J, with 9 bases between. The CDR3 region is CASSYSASSSYNSPLHF. The CDR3 DNA follows: TGTGCCAGCAGTTACTCGGCATCTAGCTCCTATAATTCACCCCTCCACTTT.

This clonotype occurred many times. The V gene is TRBV20-1, the J gene TRBJ2-1; D is possibly TRBD1 (6 bases). CDR1 is DFQATT and CDR2 is SNEGSKA in the germline V gene (reference sequence). The V end was cut by 6 bases, the J end by 7 bases, with 19 bases between. The CDR3 is 14 amino acids. The CDR3 is CSAPLGGARNEQFF. The CDR3 DNA sequence: TGCAGTGCCCCGCTTGGGGGCGCGCGGAATGAGCAGTTCTTC.

This clonotype has more than one count but fewer than ten. V is TRBV4-2 and J is TRBJ1-2, with D perhaps TRBD1 (5 bases). Per the germline V gene, CDR1 is LGHNA and CDR2 is YNFKEQ. V was trimmed by 6 bases and J by 0 bases, leaving 11 bases between them. The CDR3 sequence is 14 residues long. CDR3 sequence: CASRPRGSNYGYTF. The CDR3 nucleotides are TGTGCCAGCAGGCCCCGGGGGTCTAACTATGGCTACACCTTC.

This clonotype showed up many times. V and J are TRBV7-2 and TRBJ2-1, with D tentatively TRBD1 (5 bases). V lost 1 base and J 5 bases, leaving 18 bases between the germline ends. The CDR3 loop spans 17 amino acids. Germline lookup yields CDR1 SGHTA and CDR2 FQGNSA. CDR3 in amino acids: CASSLDGALTRDNEQFF. CDR3 sequence (DNA): TGTGCCAGCAGCTTAGATGGGGCCTTAACTCGTGACAATGAGCAGTTCTTC. Complete variable domain (other parts from reference TRBV7-2 and TRBJ2-1): GAGVSQSPSNKVTEKGKDVELRCDPISGHTALYWYRQSLGQGLEFLIYFQGNSAPDKSGLPSDRFSAERTGGSVSTLTIQRTQQEDSAVYLCASSLDGALTRDNEQFFGPGTRLTVL.

The chain carries TRBV29-1 and TRBJ2-7; D possibly matches TRBD1 or TRBD2 (6 bases each). In germline, CDR1 is SQVTM, CDR2 ANQGSEA. The CDR3 has 14 residues. Between the trimmed V and J ends, which lost 1 base and 0 bases, there was a span of 10 bases. CDR3 nucleotides: TGCAGCGTTGAAGGTGGGGGGCCCTCCTACGAGCAGTACTTC. Its protein is CSVEGGGPSYEQYF.

This clonotype was counted many times. The V call is TRBV7-9, the J call TRBJ2-5, with TRBD1 as a possible D gene (5 bases). CDR3 size: 12 residues. Germline V CDR1 and CDR2: SEHNR, FQNEAQ (reference sequence). The V end lost 5 bases, the J end lost 7 bases, and 11 bases lay between the germline ends. CDR3: CASSMYQGTQYF. The CDR3 bases are TGTGCCAGCAGCATGTACCAGGGGACCCAGTACTTC. Supplemented by reference TRBV7-9 and TRBJ2-5, the full variable domain reads DTGVSQNPRHKITKRGQNVTFRCDPISEHNRLYWYRQTLGQGPEFLTYFQNEAQLEKSRLLSDRFSAERPKGSFSTLEIQRTEQGDSAMYLCASSMYQGTQYFGPGTRLLVL.

The chain uses TRBV30 and TRBJ1-5; D uncertain. Trimming shortened V by 1 base and J by 0 bases, and 10 bases separated the two germline ends. This CDR3 region has 15 residues. Germline V gene lookup returns CDR1 GTSNPN and CDR2 SVGIG (reference sequence). As DNA, the CDR3 is TGTGCCTGGAGTGCGTTTTCCGATAGCAATCAGCCCCAGCATTTT. This translates into CAWSAFSDSNQPQHF. The whole variable domain, filled in from reference TRBV30 and TRBJ1-5, reads SQTIHQWPATLVQPVGSPLSLECTVEGTSNPNLYWYRQAAGRGLQLLFYSVGIGQISSEVPQNLSASRPQDRQFILSSKKLLLSDSGFYLCAWSAFSDSNQPQHFGDGTRLSIL.

V is TRBV5-6 and J is TRBJ2-7; no clear D. Per the germline V gene, CDR1 is SGHDT and CDR2 is YYEEEE. The CDR3 consists of 14 residues. V lost 1 base, J lost 3 bases, and 11 bases lay in between. DNA of the CDR3: TGTGCCAGCAGCTTGAGAAACAGAGTCTACGAGCAGTACTTC. Translation gives CASSLRNRVYEQYF.

At least ten counts were recorded for this clonotype. The chain has TRBV29-1 and TRBJ2-5; maybe TRBD2 (6 bases). Germline loops: CDR1 SQVTM, CDR2 ANQGSEA. The CDR3 runs 14 residues. Trimming removed 2 bases at V and 5 bases at J, with 15 bases between. The CDR3: CSVELVGAGETQYF. CDR3 DNA sequence: TGCAGCGTTGAATTGGTGGGTGCGGGGGAGACCCAGTACTTC.

The sample holds a few counts of this clonotype. The rearrangement joins TRBV7-3 to TRBJ2-7; 7 positions agree with TRBD2. The CDR3 has 15 residues. The V gene's germline CDR1 is SGHTA and CDR2 FQGTGA. V was pared by 4 bases and J by 0 bases, with 6 bases of the junction left unmatched. The CDR3 protein is CASSSDRGGSYEQYF. DNA for the CDR3: TGTGCCAGCAGCTCTGACCGCGGGGGCTCCTACGAGCAGTACTTC.

This clonotype was counted ten times or more. The V gene is TRBV13, the J gene TRBJ2-1; D ambiguous. The CDR3 is 16 residues long. Germline V gene lookup returns CDR1 PRHDT and CDR2 FYEKMQ (reference sequence). Trimming shortened V by 3 bases and J by 7 bases, and 19 bases separated the two germline ends. CDR3 bases: TGTGCCAGCAGCTTTTTATCCGGCGACGTAGGGAATGAGCAGTTCTTC. Translation gives CASSFLSGDVGNEQFF.

V usage is TRBV14 and J usage is TRBJ2-7; the D gene is possibly TRBD1 (6 bases). Germline-derived CDR1 and CDR2 are SGHDN and FVKESK. This CDR3 region has 15 residues. V lost 0 bases, J lost 4 bases, and 13 bases lay in between. CDR3 DNA sequence: TGTGCCAGCAGCCAAGATCAGGGACACCCGTACGAGCAGTACTTC. Amino acids: CASSQDQGHPYEQYF.

At least ten counts were recorded for this clonotype. V usage is TRBV7-9 and J usage is TRBJ2-5; D is perhaps TRBD1 (5 bases). The germline CDR1 and CDR2 sequences are SEHNR and FQNEAQ (reference sequence). V was trimmed by 5 bases and J by 6 bases, leaving 19 bases between them. The CDR3 has 15 residues. As DNA, the CDR3 is TGTGCCAGCAGCAAAGGGGCGCAGGGCAGGAAGACCCAGTACTTC. This translates into CASSKGAQGRKTQYF. Using reference TRBV7-9 and TRBJ2-5 for the parts outside the CDR3, the full variable domain is DTGVSQNPRHKITKRGQNVTFRCDPISEHNRLYWYRQTLGQGPEFLTYFQNEAQLEKSRLLSDRFSAERPKGSFSTLEIQRTEQGDSAMYLCASSKGAQGRKTQYFGPGTRLLVL.

This clonotype was observed at least ten times. This chain joins TRBV24-1 and TRBJ2-1; 12 bases map to TRBD2. Germline lookup yields CDR1 KGHDR and CDR2 SFDVKD. The V and J ends lost 4 bases and 9 bases, in that order; junction bases with no gene match: 12. The CDR3 runs to 17 residues. CDR3 loop: CATSDRSLAGGLSEQFF. In nucleotides, the CDR3 is TGTGCCACCAGTGACCGCAGCCTAGCGGGAGGGCTCAGTGAGCAGTTCTTC.

This clonotype was observed a handful of times. The rearrangement uses TRBV7-3 and TRBJ2-1, with D possibly called TRBD1 or TRBD2 (7 bases each). The germline gives CDR1 SGHTA, CDR2 FQGTGA. The CDR3 sequence is 18 residues long. Trimming left V 1 base short and J 0 bases short, with 16 bases between. The CDR3 spells CASSLKGASGSSYNEQFF. Here the CDR3 DNA reads TGTGCCAGCAGCTTAAAGGGGGCTAGCGGTAGCTCCTACAATGAGCAGTTCTTC.

The chain recombines TRBV5-1 with TRBJ1-4; weak D call: TRBD1 (5 bases). Germline CDR1 reads SGHRS; CDR2 reads YFSETQ. Trimming stripped 0 bases from V and 8 bases from J, with 14 bases between. The length of the CDR3 is 15 residues. CDR3 nucleotides: TGCGCCAGCAGCTTGGGTTACAGTGGGGGAGAAAAACTGTTTTTT. Its protein is CASSLGYSGGEKLFF.

This clonotype occurred many times. The CDR3 loop is CSAPVGGRETQYF. Written as DNA, the CDR3 is TGCAGTGCCCCCGTTGGGGGACGAGAGACCCAGTACTTC. The J gene is TRBJ2-5, the V gene TRBV20-1; D could derive from TRBD1 or TRBD2 (5 bases each). Germline V gene sequence: CDR1 DFQATT, CDR2 SNEGSKA (reference sequence). Deletions cut 6 bases from V and 4 bases from J, with 15 bases between. The CDR3 length is 13 residues.